This TCR beta chain was retrieved from a study of Ad26.COV2.S vaccination and SARS-CoV-2 variants (TCRdb year 2021). Some background on the complete study: Donors in the vaccine arm were drawn from COV1001, a phase I-IIa trial of Ad26.COV2.S in healthy adults that was multicentre, randomized, double-blind and placebo-controlled. A total of some 30 samples were included in the TCR-sequenced set, comprising around 19 Ad26.COV2.S vaccine recipients, 5 placebo recipients and 8 SARS-CoV-2 convalescent individuals. Dosing of Ad26.COV2.S was intramuscular, at either 5x10^10 or 1x10^11 viral particles, delivered as one shot or as two shots spaced 56 days apart. Trial participants were randomized into five groups of five: low-dose or high-dose Ad26.COV2.S given once or twice, or placebo on both occasions. Investigators did not know the trial group allocation while performing experiments and assessing outcomes. TCRbeta repertoire sequencing served as the tool for gauging how specific and how broad the SARS-CoV-2-reactive T cell receptors were following Ad26.COV2.S vaccination.

This clone appeared a single time. What antigen it recognizes has not been identified. There are no base qualities to consult, and no much larger clone falls within one base. At the junction V is shortened by 6 bases and J by 3 bases, with 21 bases in between. The germline V gene gives CDR1 as MDHEN and CDR2 as SYDVKM. The CDR3 goes from the cysteine to the phenylalanine over 17 residues. The retained sequence is limited to the CDR3, 51 bases, with the frame set at the first base. The immunoSEQ Assay was used to sequence TCRbeta CDR3 regions. After extraction, genomic DNA underwent amplification by bias-controlled multiplex PCR, followed by high-throughput sequencing. Per the source publication's procedure: To quantify the absolute abundance of each unique TCRbeta CDR3 region, sequences were collapsed and filtered. T cell fraction was estimated by normalizing TCRbeta template counts to usable DNA, with usable DNA measured through amplification of reference genes found in all nucleated cells. Repertoire TCRs were annotated as SARS-CoV-2-specific when V gene, CDR3 amino acid sequence and J gene were exactly matched to a known reactive TCR set. The reference SARS-CoV-2 TCR set was obtained from MIRA and was filtered for enrichment in COVID-19-positive ImmuneCODE repertoires, whereby public or cross-reactive TCRs were removed. Using the MIRA antigens, annotated TCRs were further analysed by specific ORF or by position within an ORF. Breadth was defined as the number of annotated unique rearrangements divided by the total number of unique productive rearrangements, and depth was defined as the summed frequency of the annotated unique rearrangements. TCR breadth was compared between groups using two-sided Wilcoxon rank-sum tests. Entries here come from immuneACCESS through TCRdb and include only in-frame sequences with V and J called. Some clones fail to appear in such tables; in the studies checked, an unresolved V gene covers under half of the shortfall, and the cause of the remainder is unknown. V, J and clone size were drawn from that table, and D and trimming were deduced from the DNA. The sample includes 320,000 or so clones, with roughly 90% observed a single time. The leading ten clones occupy around 5.5% of the sample.

The study at large found these results: After vaccination, substantial breadth of spike-specific CD8+ and CD4+ T cell responses was reported. Higher spike-specific TCR breadth was observed in Ad26.COV2.S recipients than in placebo recipients (P = 0.0014). The study lacked the statistical power to compare responses across vaccine doses or regimens. Vaccine and placebo recipients had comparable non-spike TCR breadth, which fits with the vaccine containing only spike. The authors noted that total T cell responses may have been underestimated by the TCR breadth and depth analyses.

The treatment or condition tag for this specimen amounts to: around 19 received Ad26.COV2.S at low or high dose, single or two shots; 5 received placebo; per-sample allocation not given. For vaccine and placebo recipients, repertoires were sequenced using samples collected on day 63 after the first injection. Between 29 July and 7 August 2020, Cohort 1b enrolled 25 adults aged 18-55 years at one site in Boston, USA. Ad26.COV2.S was a replication-incompetent adenovirus type 26 vector that expressed a prefusion-stabilized SARS-CoV-2 spike protein derived from the original Wuhan strain. This clonotype was sampled from a person aged 18-65 years who received the Ad26.COV2.S COVID-19 vaccine or a placebo. The sequenced sample was peripheral blood, obtained in a trial of Ad26.COV2.S vaccine versus placebo. The chain is made from TRBV28 and TRBJ2-1; no confident D gene assignment can be made. CDR3 loop: CASSSPLTGPIYNEQFF. The sequence in DNA is TGTGCCAGCAGCTCACCCCTTACTGGCCCCATCTACAATGAGCAGTTCTTC.